This T cell receptor beta chain originates from a study of T cells in Graves' hyperthyroidism and ophthalmopathy. Across the whole study: Specimen type is peripheral blood, collected at initial diagnosis prior to any treatment.

Points from the study as a whole: Most expanded thyroid clonotypes above 0.001 recurred in blood. Ophthalmopathy, which appeared later, was predicted by the model a median approximately 6 months before onset. Ophthalmopathy and stable hyperthyroidism were told apart by a 13 V-J model.

Amplification of TCR beta CDR3 regions was performed using RNA transcripts as template. HTBI primers were employed in a first-round RT-PCR of the TCR CDR3. TCRdb independently ran MiXCR on the multiplex PCR reads; one entry per CDR3 protein. The sample carries over 450,000 distinct CDR3 sequences, about a sixth recorded once. With respect to this clonotype: The antigen is undetermined.

Germline V gene lookup returns CDR1 MNHNS and CDR2 SASEGT. Trimming removed 5 bases at V and 4 bases at J, with 18 bases between. This CDR3 comprises 16 residues. This chain uses TRBV6-1 with TRBJ1-3, with D perhaps TRBD1 (6 bases). The sequence was collected from a woman between 18 and 29 years old with Graves' ophthalmopathy. Source material: blood. The CDR3 bases are TGTGCCAGCAGTCGCACCTTCAGGGGAACGGGAAACACCATATATTTT. Its translation: CASSRTFRGTGNTIYF.